This TCR beta chain was captured by sequencing in a study of beta chain features in type 1 diabetes (dated by TCRdb to the late 2010s). A note on the overall study: Mean age, gender distribution, total cell number and subset yield did not differ between patients and healthy donors. A total of roughly 99,000,000 sorted cells were examined across all samples, and the number of cells per subset was strongly correlated with RNA yield. In the study, TCRB repertoires of sorted circulating CD4+ T cell subsets from recently diagnosed type 1 diabetes patients were compared with those of matched healthy donors. Whereas all 30 or so donors provided naive and central memory subsets, regulatory and stem cell-like memory subsets were isolated from just 8 patients and roughly 8 healthy donors.

Findings and caveats that apply to the study as a whole: PCR may preferentially amplify shorter templates, but because patient and control samples were amplified and corrected together, any resulting skew would affect both groups equally. Fewer insertions and more nucleotide deletions at VDJ recombination sites were observed in patients with type 1 diabetes, implying thymic rearrangement abnormalities. A moderate but significant shortening of TCRB CDR3 length was observed in type 1 diabetes patients in all four CD4+ subsets. Sequencing cDNA rather than genomic DNA could over-represent highly expressing activated cells, although activation and CD3 levels did not differ between groups. Because small numbers of individuals were included in the HLA sub-analyses, any influence of HLA type on TCRB rearrangement was left unresolved. The naive, central memory and regulatory TCRB repertoires appeared to resemble one another more closely among patients than among healthy donors.

Comments on this clone: Its antigen specificity is not known. There are no base qualities to consult, and no much larger clone falls within one base.

All of the isolated RNA was reverse transcribed with the High Capacity cDNA Reverse Transcription Kit, so expressed TCRB transcripts were sequenced. Deep immunoSEQ sequencing was performed on naive, central memory and regulatory T cell samples, with an average of roughly 3.5 million total reads per sample. Sorted cells were lysed in RLT buffer, and RNA was extracted using DNase-treated RNeasy Micro or Mini kits according to cell number. To prevent cross-contamination, each cell subset was processed individually, whereas patient and healthy donor samples were processed jointly. The immunoSEQ multiplex PCR was used to amplify TCRB sequences from cDNA, yielding 87-bp fragments that span the CDR3 region. The amplicons were sequenced using the Illumina HiSeq platform. The original pipeline was this. Synthetic template baselines were used to correct PCR bias computationally, reads within Hamming distance 2 were collapsed, and singletons that could not be merged were discarded. Reads were aligned to IMGT to assign V, D and J genes, CDR3 length, and insertions or deletions at six rearrangement sites. Within each subset, clonotype counts were normalized to sorted cell number, and only after that were true diversity and Gini coefficients computed with the tcR R package. Repertoire sharing was quantified using the overlap coefficient calculated on TCRB nucleotide sequences. Not all clones reach the TCRdb copy of this immuneACCESS table, which keeps in-frame sequences only. Checked studies attribute under half of the gap to unresolved V genes and leave the rest unexplained. D and trimming come from the DNA, and the V and J calls and clone size come from that table. In all, the sample holds roughly 160,000 clones, and around 7.8% of those were seen once. Together, the top ten hold about 1% of the sample.

Including the terminal cysteine and phenylalanine, the CDR3 comprises 18 residues. Just CDR3 DNA is preserved here, 54 bases in frame from base 1. The germline V gene sets CDR1 to KGHSH and CDR2 to LQKENI. V is pared back by 2 bases and J by 2 bases, with 16 bases lying between the germline termini. From each donor, a single peripheral blood sample of about 116 mL on average was drawn into heparinised tubes. Using a panel that included CD45RO, CCR7, CD25, CD127, CD95 and CD27, naive, central memory, regulatory and stem cell-like memory CD4+ T cells were sorted on a BD FACSAria II. All sorted populations exceeded 95% purity. PBMCs were isolated immediately by Lymphoprep density gradient centrifugation and stained directly without culture. So that batch effects would be minimized, each experiment stained and sorted samples in pairs, pairing one healthy donor with one patient.

This receptor chain uses TRBV18 and TRBJ2-6; the D gene lacks a confident call. The TCR was taken from a woman aged 40 to 50 with type 1 diabetes. Sequencing input: central memory CD4+ T cells from blood. The nucleotide sequence is given as TGTGCCAGCTCACCAACTACCAGCCTGAACCCTGGGGCCAACGTCCTGACTTTC. Translated, it reads CASSPTTSLNPGANVLTF. The reference TRBV18 and TRBJ2-6 proteins fill in what lies around the CDR3, so the full variable domain reads NAGVMQNPRHLVRRRGQEARLRCSPMKGHSHVYWYRQLPEEGLKFMVYLQKENIIDESGMPKERFSAEFPKEGPSILRIQQVVRGDSAAYFCASSPTTSLNPGANVLTFGAGSRLTVL.